This passage covers 13 T cell receptor beta chains from one sample sequenced in a study of shared clonotypes between healthy human individuals. Here immunoSEQ multiplex PCR was the method, and the copy in TCRdb shows in-frame clones only, minus some. The sample consists of about 520,000 clones, around 96% of them appearing once. Sample: naive CD4+ T cells sorted from blood. Subset meaning: CD45RA+ positively selected. These receptors all come from a woman in her 30s in good health.

This sequence joins TRBV6-1 and TRBJ2-5, with 7 bases fitting TRBD2. The CDR3 loop spans 14 amino acids. Germline V gene lookup returns CDR1 MNHNS and CDR2 SASEGT. V was pared by 2 bases and J by 5 bases, with 5 bases of the junction left unmatched. CDR3 loop: CASSETGGPETQYF. The CDR3 nucleotides are TGTGCCAGCAGTGAAACGGGGGGTCCGGAGACCCAGTACTTC.

The chain employs TRBV6-5 and TRBJ1-1; D ambiguous. Germline loops: CDR1 MNHEY, CDR2 SVGAGI. The ends were cut back, 4 bases at V and 4 bases at J, with 10 bases in the middle. The CDR3 is 13 residues long. This CDR3 reads CASSFMRATEAFF. The DNA of the CDR3 is TGTGCCAGCAGTTTCATGAGGGCCACTGAAGCTTTCTTT.

The CDR3 coding sequence is TGTGCCAGCACCGCAGGGGCCGGAAACACCATATATTTT. It specifies CASTAGAGNTIYF. The chain couples TRBV7-3 to TRBJ1-3; possibly TRBD1 for D (6 bases). The CDR3 is made up of 13 amino acids. Germline CDR1 and CDR2: SGHTA and FQGTGA. V lost 7 bases and J 4 bases, leaving 11 bases between the germline ends.

The chain carries TRBV2 and TRBJ2-2; D ambiguous. Germline loops: CDR1 SNHLY, CDR2 FYNNEI. The CDR3 extends over 15 amino acids. V was cut by 3 bases and J by 1 base, with 9 bases left in between. CDR3 sequence (DNA): TGTGCCAGCAGTGAGTATAGCAGGAACACCGGGGAGCTGTTTTTT. Translated, it gives CASSEYSRNTGELFF.

The chain recombines TRBV6-5 with TRBJ2-3, with D unresolved. Germline CDR1 MNHEY, CDR2 SVGAGI. V was pared by 8 bases and J by 0 bases, with 15 bases between. The CDR3 has 15 amino acids. CDR3 nucleotide sequence: TGTGCCAGCTCCAAAGGCGGCAGGAGCACAGATACGCAGTATTTT. Protein: CASSKGGRSTDTQYF.

About this clone itself: The sample carries other DNA sequences with the same CDR3. V is TRBV6-5 and J is TRBJ1-1; TRBD1 matches at 8 bases. In germline, CDR1 is MNHEY, CDR2 SVGAGI. V shed 2 bases, J shed 2 bases, and the junction held 1 base outside the gene matches. This CDR3 has 14 residues. The CDR3 region has the DNA TGTGCCAGCAGTTACGACAGGGGAAACACTGAAGCTTTCTTT. Its protein product is CASSYDRGNTEAFF.

This clone was found once. V is TRBV18 and J is TRBJ2-5; D is possibly TRBD1 (6 bases). The DNA end is more similar to TRBJ2-7, so the J call may be wrong. This CDR3 region has 13 residues. CDR1 is KGHSH and CDR2 is LQKENI in the germline V gene. The CDR3: CASSPGQQNEQYF. CDR3 nucleotide sequence: TGTGCCAGCTCACCAGGACAGCAAAACGAGCAGTACTTC.

This chain joins TRBV18 and TRBJ1-5; 9 nucleotides agree with TRBD1. J was trimmed by 5 bases and V by 4 bases; bases with no gene match: 6. Germline V lookup: CDR1 KGHSH, CDR2 LQKENI. This CDR3 spans 15 amino acids. CDR3 sequence reads: CASSLLQGADQPQHF. CDR3 in DNA: TGTGCCAGCTCACTCCTACAGGGGGCCGATCAGCCCCAGCATTTT.

The gene calls are TRBV2 and TRBJ2-1, with 7 bases fitting TRBD2. Germline CDR1 SNHLY, CDR2 FYNNEI. This CDR3 spans 14 amino acids. Losses at the gene ends were 8 bases for V and 2 bases for J; bases not matched to a gene: 6. CDR3: CASEVAGAYNEQFF. The DNA of the CDR3 is TGTGCCAGCGAGGTGGCGGGAGCCTACAATGAGCAGTTCTTC.

The CDR3 here is CASSALPGHVLNYGYTF. The CDR3 DNA follows: TGCGCCAGCAGCGCCCTACCGGGACACGTCTTAAACTATGGCTACACCTTC. The chain uses TRBV5-1 and TRBJ1-2; the D gene is possibly TRBD1 (6 bases). This CDR3 spans 17 amino acids. Between the trimmed V and J ends, which lost 4 bases and 2 bases, there was a span of 21 bases. Germline V lookup: CDR1 SGHRS, CDR2 YFSETQ.

The gene calls are TRBV7-2 and TRBJ2-1, with D uncertain. The CDR3 contains 11 residues. The V gene lost 5 bases and the J gene lost 9 bases, with 8 bases spanning the gap. Germline-derived CDR1 and CDR2 are SGHTA and FQGNSA. This CDR3 is CASSVSVEQFF. CDR3 nucleotides: TGTGCCAGCAGCGTAAGCGTTGAGCAGTTCTTC.

The chain combines TRBV6-1 with TRBJ2-2; D possibly corresponds to TRBD1 (6 bases). Between the trimmed V and J ends, which lost 6 bases and 1 base, there was a span of 12 bases. The CDR3 sequence is 15 residues long. Germline V gives CDR1 MNHNS, CDR2 SASEGT. As DNA, the CDR3 is TGTGCCAGCAGGGTCAGGACAGAGAACACCGGGGAGCTGTTTTTT. This sequence encodes CASRVRTENTGELFF.

The V and J genes are TRBV2 and TRBJ2-7, with D unresolved. Trimming cost V 8 bases and J 0 bases, with 11 bases left between them. The CDR3 covers 13 residues. Germline lookup yields CDR1 SNHLY and CDR2 FYNNEI. The CDR3 coding sequence is TGTGCCAGCGAGGCAGAACGCTCCTACGAGCAGTACTTC. Protein product: CASEAERSYEQYF.